This TCR beta chain was profiled in a study of blood T cell repertoires in COVID-19. The CDR3 runs to 17 residues. Germline CDR1 and CDR2: MDHEN and SYDVKM. Germline trimming cut 5 bases from V and 9 bases from J; bases unmatched to any gene: 13. Recruited during active infection, patients (from Seattle) were subsequently followed longitudinally. Assay: immunoSEQ multiplex PCR; the TCRdb copy retains only in-frame clones and omits some. The table records a few hundred thousand clones, nearly 90% of them present only once. The J gene is TRBJ1-6, the V gene TRBV28; 10 nucleotides agree with TRBD1. The receptor's source is a middle-aged woman with COVID-19, enrolled during active disease. Sequencing was performed on peripheral blood. CDR3 residues: CASSPPLTTGGRSPLHF. In DNA, the CDR3 is TGTGCCAGCAGTCCGCCCTTAACGACAGGGGGCCGTTCACCCCTCCACTTT.